This record covers a single TCR beta chain. Original processing methods: Nucleated cell counts were estimated from reference gene primer amplification. The assay was immunoSEQ multiplex PCR, and TCRdb's table has in-frame clones only and misses some. V and J calls plus clone size are reproduced from that table; the DNA served to infer D and trimming. This repertoire shows about 310,000 clones, roughly 87% found once; its top ten account for 1%. The data originate from a study of blood T cell repertoires in COVID-19. Study-wide context: Researchers got acute and convalescent COVID-19 samples from the United States, Italy and Spain. The analysed material was cDNA or gDNA that came from T cells, B-cell-depleted T cells, or PBMCs.

CDR1 and CDR2 (germline): KGHSH, LQKENI. The CDR3 contains 16 residues. Trimming took 4 bases from V and 7 from J; bases not matched to a gene: 5. This chain joins TRBV18 and TRBJ1-6, with TRBD1 matching 12 bases. The TCR comes from a man aged 50 to 60 with active or convalescent COVID-19. Material for sequencing was peripheral blood. The CDR3 DNA follows: TGTGCCAGCTCACTTGGGACAGGGGGCAACAATTCACCCCTCCACTTT. This encodes CASSLGTGGNNSPLHF. Full variable domain (rest looked up from reference TRBV18 and TRBJ1-6): NAGVMQNPRHLVRRRGQEARLRCSPMKGHSHVYWYRQLPEEGLKFMVYLQKENIIDESGMPKERFSAEFPKEGPSILRIQQVVRGDSAAYFCASSLGTGGNNSPLHFGNGTRLTVT.